The entry below describes one T cell receptor beta chain. The antigen remains unidentified. TCRdb itself ran the 5' RACE reads through MiXCR, one entry per CDR3 protein. This sample has some 130,000 distinct CDR3 sequences; 7.5% to 9.5% occur once, and the top ten carry 7.3%. The source of the sample is a study of CD8 T cells in ankylosing spondylitis. The length of the CDR3 is 12 residues. Germline-derived CDR1 and CDR2 are MDHEN and SYDVKM. Trimming left V 6 bases short and J 5 bases short, with 10 bases between. Study-level findings and limits: A motif of under ten highly homologous TCR beta variants was seen as apparently characteristic of ankylosing spondylitis blood.

The sample comprised synovial fluid, either unsorted or a sorted T cell fraction (not recorded which). The chain couples TRBV28 to TRBJ1-1, with unresolved D. The source of this sequence is a male donor with ankylosing spondylitis. This CDR3 is CASSLRETEAFF. DNA of the CDR3: TGTGCCAGCAGCCTTAGGGAGACTGAAGCTTTCTTT.